This TCR beta chain was captured in a study of blood T cell repertoires in COVID-19 (dated by TCRdb to the early 2020s). Regarding the research as a whole: The collaborator samples originated in the United States, Italy and Spain and spanned the acute and convalescent phases of COVID-19. The prospective study material was composed of cDNA or gDNA derived from T cells, B-cell-depleted T cells, or PBMCs. A freely available public database, intended as a resource for researchers studying the immune response to SARS-CoV-2, is where the repertoires were released. Subjects who had been exposed to COVID-19, were actively infected with it, or had recovered from it provided the deeply sampled blood TCRbeta repertoires that made up the dataset. The samples were drawn from two sources: the first 160 participants of the ongoing ImmuneRACE study, and 1,000 to 1,500 subjects contributed by 6 global collaborators. HLA class I and class II types, where available, came from metadata supplied by the sample provider rather than from assay-based typing. Sample metadata almost always included a de-identified subject ID, COVID-19 status, age in years and sex. Overall study results and their limits: The quantity of clinical and demographic metadata differed by source and by participant and was supplied without curation.

The germline V gene (reference sequence) yields LNHDA for CDR1 and SQIVND for CDR2. V lost 3 bases and J lost 2 bases; the stretch between them is 10 bases long. The CDR3, cysteine through phenylalanine, is 14 amino acids long. CDR3 DNA only is kept here, 42 bases in frame from base 1. TCRbeta CDR3 regions were amplified from genomic DNA using the immunoSEQ Assay, a bias-controlled multiplex PCR. Per the source publication's procedure: The number of nucleated cells in each sample was estimated from the amplification of reference gene primers within the assay. To quantify the absolute abundance of each unique TCRbeta CDR3 rearrangement, sequence reads were collapsed and filtered. For each sample, productive Simpson clonality was calculated as the square root of Simpson's diversity index across productive rearrangements. TCRdb holds this immuneACCESS table with in-frame rearrangements only. Some clones are missing; in checked studies, unresolved V genes explain under half, and the rest has no known cause. D and trimming were read from the DNA, whereas the V and J calls and clone size are those reported in that table. Within this sample are under 400,000 clones, with roughly 88% of them counted one time only. Together, the top ten hold 1.5% to 2% of the sample.

In Seattle, one collaborating source enrolled patients while the infection was active and tracked those patients longitudinally over the course of disease. Each collaborating institution followed its own protocols to collect whole blood in K2EDTA tubes. For TCRbeta analysis, collaborators shipped samples as frozen whole blood, isolated PBMCs, or DNA extracted from either of those sample types. Of note for this clone: Its antigen is unknown. No much larger clone is present one base from it, and per-base qualities are unavailable.

Sequencing input: peripheral blood. The V gene is TRBV19 and the J gene is TRBJ2-5; matching of 6 bases hints at TRBD2 as the D gene. The sequence was collected from a woman aged 25 to 39 with COVID-19, enrolled during active disease. The CDR3 is CASSIGLTQETQYF. The DNA reads as follows: TGTGCCAGTAGTATCGGACTAACACAAGAGACCCAGTACTTC.